One and the same sample provided the 2 T cell receptor beta chains below, sequenced in a study of blood T cells in healthy people across ages (dated by TCRdb to between 2014 and 2016). Library prep was done by 5' RACE. The sequencer listed for this sample is Illumina HiSeq 2500. A second PCR of roughly 7 to 11 cycles was performed with a sample-barcoded 5' primer and a J-beta primer mix. Using fastp at Q25 and MiXCR, TCRdb reprocessed the public reads and kept productive beta chains. Rows matching on CDR3 protein sequence are summarized as one entry with the most common DNA and genes. In all, the sample holds some 1.7 million distinct CDR3 sequences, and 28% of those were seen once. Roughly 8.2% of the sample rests with the top ten. The sample taken for sequencing was blood. Receptors were obtained from a woman younger than 45 in good health.

There are a few counts of this clonotype. The chain has TRBV6-2 or TRBV6-3 and TRBJ1-6, with no clear D. The CDR3 runs to 12 residues. CDR1 is MNHEY and CDR2 is SVGEGT in the germline V gene. The V and J ends lost 8 bases and 9 bases respectively, with 11 bases between them. The CDR3, as DNA: TGTGCCAGCGTTGGGTTAGGTTCACCCCTCCACTTT. Translation gives CASVGLGSPLHF.

The chain recombines TRBV19 with TRBJ2-7; D possibly corresponds to TRBD2 (5 bases). Germline loops: CDR1 LNHDA, CDR2 SQIVND (reference sequence). The V and J ends lost 4 bases and 3 bases respectively, with 10 bases between them. The CDR3 loop spans 13 amino acids. As DNA, the CDR3 is TGTGCCAGTAGTACCGGACTGAACTACGAGCAGTACTTC. Protein: CASSTGLNYEQYF.